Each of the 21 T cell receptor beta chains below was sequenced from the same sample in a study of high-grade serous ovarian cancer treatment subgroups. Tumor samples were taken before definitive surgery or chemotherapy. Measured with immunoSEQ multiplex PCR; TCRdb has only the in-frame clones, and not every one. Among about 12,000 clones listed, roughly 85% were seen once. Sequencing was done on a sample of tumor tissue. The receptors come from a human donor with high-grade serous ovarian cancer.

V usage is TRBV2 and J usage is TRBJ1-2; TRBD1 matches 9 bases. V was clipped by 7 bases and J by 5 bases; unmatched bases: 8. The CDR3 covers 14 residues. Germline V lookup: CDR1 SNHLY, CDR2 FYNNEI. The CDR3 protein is CASNTDRGIYGYTF. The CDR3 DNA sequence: TGTGCCAGCAACACGGACAGGGGCATATATGGCTACACCTTC.

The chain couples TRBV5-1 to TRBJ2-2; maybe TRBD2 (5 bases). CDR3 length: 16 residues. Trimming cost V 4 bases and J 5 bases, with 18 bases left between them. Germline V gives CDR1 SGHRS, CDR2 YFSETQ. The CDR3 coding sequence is TGCGCCAGCAGCCTTGTTGCTACCCGGGGTACCGGGGAGCTGTTTTTT. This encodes CASSLVATRGTGELFF.

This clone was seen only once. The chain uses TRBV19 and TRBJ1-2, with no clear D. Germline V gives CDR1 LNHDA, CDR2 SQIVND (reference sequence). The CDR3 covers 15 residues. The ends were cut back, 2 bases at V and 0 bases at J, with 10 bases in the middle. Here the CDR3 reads CASSITVPTNYGYTF. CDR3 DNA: TGTGCCAGTAGTATAACCGTACCCACTAACTATGGCTACACCTTC. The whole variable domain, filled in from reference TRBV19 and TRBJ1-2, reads DGGITQSPKYLFRKEGQNVTLSCEQNLNHDAMYWYRQDPGQGLRLIYYSQIVNDFQKGDIAEGYSVSREKKESFPLTVTSAQKNPTAFYLCASSITVPTNYGYTFGSGTRLTVV.

The CDR3 coding sequence is TGTGCCAGCAGCGTAGGGTGGGACGGGGGGCCATACAATGAGCAGTTCTTC. Its translation: CASSVGWDGGPYNEQFF. The chain employs TRBV9 and TRBJ2-1, with D perhaps matching TRBD2 (7 bases). From germline, CDR1 is SGDLS and CDR2 YYNGEE. V was trimmed by 0 bases and J by 4 bases, leaving 17 bases between them. The length of the CDR3 is 17 residues.

In DNA, the CDR3 is TGTGCCAGCAGTGAACACGGTTACGAGCAGTACGTC. Translated, it gives CASSEHGYEQYV. This chain connects TRBV6-1 to TRBJ2-7; D unclear. This CDR3 is 12 amino acids long. CDR1 is MNHNS, CDR2 SASEGT, per germline. The V and J ends lost 2 bases and 4 bases respectively, with 6 bases between them.

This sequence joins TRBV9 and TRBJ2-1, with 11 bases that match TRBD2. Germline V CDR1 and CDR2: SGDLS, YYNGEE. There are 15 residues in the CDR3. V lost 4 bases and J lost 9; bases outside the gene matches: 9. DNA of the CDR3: TGTGCCAGCAGCCCCTTCTTTAGCGGGGGGGCTGAGCAGTTCTTC. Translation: CASSPFFSGGAEQFF.

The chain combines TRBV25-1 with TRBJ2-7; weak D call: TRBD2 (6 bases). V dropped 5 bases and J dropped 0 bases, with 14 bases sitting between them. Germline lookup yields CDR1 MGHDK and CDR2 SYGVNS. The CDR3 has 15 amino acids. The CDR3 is CASSNWDSSSYEQYF. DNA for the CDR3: TGTGCCAGCAGTAACTGGGACTCTAGCTCCTACGAGCAGTACTTC.

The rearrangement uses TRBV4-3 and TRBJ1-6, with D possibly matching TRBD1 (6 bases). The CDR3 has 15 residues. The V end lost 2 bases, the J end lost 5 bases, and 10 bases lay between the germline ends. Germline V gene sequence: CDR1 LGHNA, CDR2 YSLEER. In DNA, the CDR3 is TGCGCCAGCAGCCAAACGGACAGTCATAATTCACCCCTCCACTTT. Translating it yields CASSQTDSHNSPLHF.

The CDR3 DNA is TGTGCCTGGAGTGGCGGGGCCTACGAGCAGTACTTC. Its translation is CAWSGGAYEQYF. The chain employs TRBV30 and TRBJ2-7; perhaps TRBD2 as D (6 bases). The V end lost 1 base, the J end lost 2 bases, and 6 bases lay between the germline ends. Germline V CDR1 and CDR2: GTSNPN, SVGIG (reference sequence). The CDR3 loop spans 12 amino acids.

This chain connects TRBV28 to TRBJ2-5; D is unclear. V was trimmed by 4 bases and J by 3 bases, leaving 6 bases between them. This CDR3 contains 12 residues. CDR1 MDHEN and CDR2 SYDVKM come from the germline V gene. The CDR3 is CASSSVEETQYF. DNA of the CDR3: TGTGCCAGCAGTTCTGTTGAAGAGACCCAGTACTTC. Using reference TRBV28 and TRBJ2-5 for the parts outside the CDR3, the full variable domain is DVKVTQSSRYLVKRTGEKVFLECVQDMDHENMFWYRQDPGLGLRLIYFSYDVKMKEKGDIPEGYSVSREKKERFSLILESASTNQTSMYLCASSSVEETQYFGPGTRLLVL.

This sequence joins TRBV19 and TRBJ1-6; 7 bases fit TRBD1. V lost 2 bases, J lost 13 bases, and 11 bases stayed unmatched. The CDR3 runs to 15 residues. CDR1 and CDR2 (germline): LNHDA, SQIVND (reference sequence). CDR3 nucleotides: TGTGCCAGTAGTATATCCGGGACAGACTACGTGCCCCTCCACTTT. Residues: CASSISGTDYVPLHF.

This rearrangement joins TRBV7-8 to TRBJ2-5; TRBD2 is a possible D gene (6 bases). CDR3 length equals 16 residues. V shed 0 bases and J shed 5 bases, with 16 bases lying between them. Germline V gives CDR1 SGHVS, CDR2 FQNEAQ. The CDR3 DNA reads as TGTGCCAGCAGCTTAGCGCCCAGCGGGCACCGGGAGACCCAGTACTTC. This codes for CASSLAPSGHRETQYF.

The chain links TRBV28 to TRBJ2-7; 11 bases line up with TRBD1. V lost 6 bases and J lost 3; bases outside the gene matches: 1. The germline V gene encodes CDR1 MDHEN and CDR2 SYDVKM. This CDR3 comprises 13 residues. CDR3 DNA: TGTGCCAGCAGAGGGACAGGGGGCTACGAGCAGTACTTC. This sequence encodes CASRGTGGYEQYF.

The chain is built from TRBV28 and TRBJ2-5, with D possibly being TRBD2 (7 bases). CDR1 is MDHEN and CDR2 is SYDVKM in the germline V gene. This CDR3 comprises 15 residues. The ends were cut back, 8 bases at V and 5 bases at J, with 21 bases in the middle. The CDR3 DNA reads TGTGCCAGCCGAGGATGGGGGGGCGCCTCGGAGACCCAGTACTTC. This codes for CASRGWGGASETQYF.

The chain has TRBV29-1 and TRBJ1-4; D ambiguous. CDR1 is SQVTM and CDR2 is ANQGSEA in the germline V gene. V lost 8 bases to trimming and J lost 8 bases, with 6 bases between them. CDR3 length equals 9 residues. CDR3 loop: CSPKEKLFF. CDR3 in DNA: TGCAGCCCAAAGGAAAAACTGTTTTTT.

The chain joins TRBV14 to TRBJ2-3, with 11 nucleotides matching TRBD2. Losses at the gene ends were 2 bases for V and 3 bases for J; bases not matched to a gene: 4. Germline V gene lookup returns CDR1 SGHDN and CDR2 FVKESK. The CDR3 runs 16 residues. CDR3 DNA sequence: TGTGCCAGCAGCCAACTAGCGGGGGGTCGGACAGATACGCAGTATTTT. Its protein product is CASSQLAGGRTDTQYF.

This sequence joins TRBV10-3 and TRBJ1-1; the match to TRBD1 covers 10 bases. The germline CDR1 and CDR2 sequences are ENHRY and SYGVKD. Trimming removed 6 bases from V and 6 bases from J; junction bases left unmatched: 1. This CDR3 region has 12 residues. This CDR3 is CAIRGQGPEAFF. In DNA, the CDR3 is TGTGCCATCAGGGGACAGGGGCCTGAAGCTTTCTTT.

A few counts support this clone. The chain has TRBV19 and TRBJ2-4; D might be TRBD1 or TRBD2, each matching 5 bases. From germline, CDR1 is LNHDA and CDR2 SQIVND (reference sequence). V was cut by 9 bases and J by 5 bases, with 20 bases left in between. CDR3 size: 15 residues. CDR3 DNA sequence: TGTGCCAGCCGCCTCGGGACCCTCCCACAAAACATTCAGTACTTC. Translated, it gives CASRLGTLPQNIQYF.

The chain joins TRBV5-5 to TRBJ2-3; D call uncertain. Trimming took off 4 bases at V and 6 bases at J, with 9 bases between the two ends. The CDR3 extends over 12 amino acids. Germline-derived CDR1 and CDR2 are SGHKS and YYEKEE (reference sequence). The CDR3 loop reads CASSLQLDTQYF. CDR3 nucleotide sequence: TGTGCCAGCAGCCTTCAGTTGGATACGCAGTATTTT.

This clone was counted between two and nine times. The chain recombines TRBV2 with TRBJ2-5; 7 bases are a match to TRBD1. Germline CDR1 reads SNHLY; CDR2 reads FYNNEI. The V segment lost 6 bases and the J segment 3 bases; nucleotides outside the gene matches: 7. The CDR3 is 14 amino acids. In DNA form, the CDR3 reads TGTGCCAGCAGAGTCCACAGGGGCGAAGAGACCCAGTACTTC. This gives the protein CASRVHRGEETQYF.

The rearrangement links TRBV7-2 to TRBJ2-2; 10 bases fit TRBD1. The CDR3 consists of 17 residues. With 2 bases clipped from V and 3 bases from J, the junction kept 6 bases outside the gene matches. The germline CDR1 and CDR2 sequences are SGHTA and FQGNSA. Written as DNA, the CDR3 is TGTGCCAGCAGCTTATCCGGGACAGGGGTTGACACCGGGGAGCTGTTTTTT. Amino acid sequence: CASSLSGTGVDTGELFF.